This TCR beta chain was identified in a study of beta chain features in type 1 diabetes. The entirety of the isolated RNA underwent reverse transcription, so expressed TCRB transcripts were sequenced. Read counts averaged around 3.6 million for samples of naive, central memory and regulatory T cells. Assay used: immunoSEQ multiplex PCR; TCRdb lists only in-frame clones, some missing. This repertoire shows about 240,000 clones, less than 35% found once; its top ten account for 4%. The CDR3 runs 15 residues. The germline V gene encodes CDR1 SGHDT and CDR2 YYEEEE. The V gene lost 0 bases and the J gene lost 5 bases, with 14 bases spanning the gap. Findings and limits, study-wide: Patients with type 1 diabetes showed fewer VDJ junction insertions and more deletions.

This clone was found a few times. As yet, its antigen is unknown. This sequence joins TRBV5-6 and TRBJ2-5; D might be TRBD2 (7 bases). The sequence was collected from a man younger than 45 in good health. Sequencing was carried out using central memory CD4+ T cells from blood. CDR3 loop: CASSLEQGGWETQYF. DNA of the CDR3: TGTGCCAGCAGCTTGGAACAGGGAGGGTGGGAGACCCAGTACTTC.